This T cell receptor beta chain was captured by sequencing in a study of molecular identifiers for immune sequencing clone quantification. At the level of the study: For replicates, RNA isolated from 20,000 or 100,000 naive CD8 cells was divided into five portions, of which four were sequenced.

One entry per CDR3 protein results from TCRdb running MiXCR on the PCR reads. The sample has about 640,000 distinct CDR3 sequences; 15% to 20% are singletons. The CDR3 consists of 15 residues. The germline gives CDR1 SGDLS, CDR2 YYNGEE. To note about this clonotype: A much larger clone lies a single base off, so this may be a read error.

Sequenced: naive CD8+ T cells from blood, with Jurkat cell RNA spiked in. Subset noted: FACS-sorted CD8+CD4-CCR7+CD45RA+ naive T cells. This rearrangement joins TRBV9 to TRBJ2-3; tentative D call: TRBD1 (5 bases). The TCR was taken from a human donor in good health. Some libraries in this study had Jurkat cell RNA spiked in. CDR3 DNA: TGTGTCAGCAGCTCCTGGGGCGCTAGCACAGATACGCAGTATTTT. It is translated as CVSSSWGASTDTQYF.